The clone carrying this TCR beta chain occurred once. The source of the sample is a study of T cell changes during pregnancy in multiple sclerosis. Profiled with immunoSEQ multiplex PCR; TCRdb holds only in-frame clones, not every one. The sample holds some 60,000 clones, around 90% seen once. This material consisted of peripheral blood, taken in the second trimester of pregnancy. The source of this sequence is a female donor with multiple sclerosis, enrolled in a pregnancy study.

Here the CDR3 reads CASRAPSGTEAFF. DNA for the CDR3: TGCGCCAGCAGGGCCCCCTCGGGGACTGAAGCTTTCTTT. This chain links TRBV10-2 with TRBJ1-1; D not resolved. Germline CDR1 reads WSHSY; CDR2 reads SAAADI. Trimming cost V 6 bases and J 5 bases, with 13 bases left between them. The CDR3 runs to 13 residues.